These T cell receptor beta chains were read from a single sample in a study of T cells in Graves' hyperthyroidism and ophthalmopathy. TCRdb recomputed calls from the multiplex PCR reads with MiXCR, one row per CDR3 protein. Among about 400,000 distinct CDR3 sequences, approximately 14% were seen once, and the ten largest hold 5.3%. Sequenced: blood. The receptor set was obtained from a woman aged 18-29 years with Graves' hyperthyroidism. The CDR3 runs from the conserved cysteine through the conserved F or W. D genes are given only for firm matches. Where a row states a size, it is once, few, many or the class of an expanded clone; other rows omit it.

D gene	clone size	CDR3 length	V gene	J gene	CDR3 protein	CDR3 DNA
TRBD2	-	15	TRBV4-3	TRBJ2-1	CASSQRGGSGRFLFF	TGCGCCAGCAGCCAACGGGGGGGAAGCGGGAGATTTTTATTCTTC
TRBD1	many	13	TRBV6-1	TRBJ1-5	CASRGQVNQPQHF	TGTGCCAGCAGAGGACAGGTCAATCAGCCCCAGCATTTT
-	few	15	TRBV3-1	TRBJ2-3	CASSQEGEGTDTQYF	TGTGCCAGCAGCCAAGAGGGGGAGGGCACAGATACGCAGTATTTT
-	few	15	TRBV7-8	TRBJ1-2	CASSLERPPNYGYTF	TGTGCCAGCAGCTTAGAGAGACCCCCAAACTATGGCTACACCTTC
TRBD1	-	14	TRBV5-1	TRBJ2-7	CASSAQGAHYEQYF	TGCGCCAGCAGCGCGCAGGGGGCCCACTACGAGCAGTACTTC
-	few	19	TRBV7-2	TRBJ1-1	CASSSESNVGRKNRPEAFF	TGTGCCAGCAGCTCCGAGAGTAACGTGGGTCGGAAGAACCGACCTGAAGCTTTCTTT
-	few	12	TRBV12-3/TRBV12-4	TRBJ1-6	CASSLSHSPLHF	TGTGCCAGCAGTTTATCCCACTCACCCCTCCACTTT
TRBD2	many	15	TRBV5-6	TRBJ2-7	CASSLESGSQCEQYF	TGTGCCAGCAGCTTGGAGAGCGGGAGCCAATGCGAGCAGTACTTC
TRBD2	many	16	TRBV6-1	TRBJ2-1	CASSERREGLYNEQFF	TGTGCCAGCAGTGAAAGGCGGGAGGGCCTCTACAATGAGCAGTTCTTC
TRBD1	-	15	TRBV10-1	TRBJ1-5	CARPVGDRSNQPQHF	TGCGCCAGGCCGGTGGGGGACAGGAGTAATCAGCCCCAGCATTTT
-	few	13	TRBV20-1	TRBJ2-7	CSASPGTEDEQYF	TGCAGTGCTTCCCCGGGGACCGAGGACGAGCAGTACTTC
TRBD2	many	14	TRBV2	TRBJ2-2	CASIETSEPGELFF	TGTGCCAGCATCGAGACTAGCGAGCCCGGGGAGCTGTTTTTT
-	many	12	TRBV28	TRBJ2-2	CASTDVTGELFF	TGTGCCAGCACTGACGTCACCGGGGAGCTGTTTTTT
-	many	11	TRBV20-1	TRBJ1-4	CSGSRNEKLFF	TGCAGTGGAAGTCGTAATGAAAAACTGTTTTTT
-	many	13	TRBV11-2	TRBJ2-1	CASSLAPYNEQFF	TGTGCCAGCAGCTTAGCTCCGTACAATGAGCAGTTCTTC
TRBD2	-	17	TRBV5-1	TRBJ2-5	CASSLRTSGNVEETQYF	TGCGCCAGCAGCTTGAGGACTAGCGGGAACGTCGAGGAGACCCAGTACTTC
TRBD1	few	16	TRBV7-3	TRBJ1-3	CASSPQQQGLGNTIYF	TGTGCCAGCAGCCCCCAACAACAGGGGTTGGGAAACACCATATATTTT
TRBD1	-	15	TRBV7-9	TRBJ1-4	CASSWGTVLNEKLFF	TGTGCCAGCAGCTGGGGGACAGTGCTTAATGAAAAACTGTTTTTT
-	many	15	TRBV18	TRBJ2-7	CASSPRRGASYEQYF	TGTGCCAGCTCACCCCGGCGAGGGGCCTCCTACGAGCAGTACTTC
TRBD1	-	16	TRBV5-1	TRBJ2-5	CASSLAGGRLWETQYF	TGCGCCAGCAGCTTAGCAGGGGGCCGTTTGTGGGAGACCCAGTACTTC
TRBD1	few	19	TRBV6-2/TRBV6-3	TRBJ1-1	CASSYSKSTPGQGGAEAFF	TGTGCCAGCAGTTACTCGAAGTCTACCCCGGGACAGGGGGGCGCTGAAGCTTTCTTT
-	many	12	TRBV6-1	TRBJ1-1	CASSGQSMSAFF	TGTGCCAGCAGTGGACAGTCAATGTCAGCTTTCTTT
-	once	16	TRBV5-5	TRBJ2-3	CASSWAGGGDTNTQYF	TGTGCCAGCAGCTGGGCCGGAGGGGGGGACACAAATACGCAGTATTTT
TRBD1	many	17	TRBV28	TRBJ2-1	CASSPTGGWSGLNEQFF	TGTGCCAGCAGTCCCACAGGGGGCTGGAGCGGGCTTAATGAGCAGTTCTTC
TRBD2	many	16	TRBV6-2/TRBV6-3	TRBJ2-1	CASSLYPSGRDNEQFF	TGTGCCAGCAGTTTATATCCTAGCGGGAGGGACAATGAGCAGTTCTTC
-	many	16	TRBV28	TRBJ2-1	CASTVSDGSSYNEQFF	TGTGCCAGCACAGTTTCGGACGGGAGCTCCTACAATGAGCAGTTCTTC
-	many	15	TRBV7-3	TRBJ2-1	CASSLKAGSYNEQFF	TGTGCCAGCAGCTTAAAGGCAGGGTCCTACAATGAGCAGTTCTTC
-	few	14	TRBV19	TRBJ1-3	CASSLGTIRNTIYF	TGTGCCAGTAGCCTGGGGACCATTAGAAACACCATATATTTT
TRBD1	many	16	TRBV12-3/TRBV12-4	TRBJ2-3	CASSLFRTGGTDTQYF	TGTGCCAGCAGTTTATTTCGGACAGGGGGCACAGATACGCAGTATTTT
TRBD2	many	15	TRBV28	TRBJ2-6	CASSLGGAGANVLTF	TGTGCCAGCAGTTTAGGGGGGGCTGGGGCCAACGTCCTGACTTTC
-	-	11	TRBV2	TRBJ2-2	CASVDTGELFF	TGTGCCTCGGTCGACACCGGGGAGCTGTTTTTT
TRBD1	few	16	TRBV11-1	TRBJ2-2	CASSPPTGGNTGELFF	TGTGCCAGCAGCCCCCCGACAGGGGGGAACACCGGGGAGCTGTTTTTT
-	many	13	TRBV7-6	TRBJ1-2	CASSISGNYGYTF	TGTGCCAGCAGCATATCAGGGAACTATGGCTACACCTTC
TRBD1	few	16	TRBV15	TRBJ1-5	CATSSPRDRGFQPQHF	TGTGCCACCAGCTCCCCCCGGGACAGGGGCTTTCAACCCCAGCATTTT
-	-	18	TRBV28	TRBJ1-5	CASSLSTGGVLLNQPQHF	TGTGCCAGCAGTTTATCCACAGGCGGGGTCCTACTCAATCAGCCCCAGCATTTT
-	many	15	TRBV7-9	TRBJ1-2	CASSDQSRSDYGYTF	TGTGCCAGCAGCGACCAGTCCAGGAGCGACTATGGCTACACCTTC
-	many	12	TRBV30	TRBJ1-2	CAWGDRNYGYTF	TGTGCCTGGGGGGACCGTAACTATGGCTACACCTTC
-	many	15	TRBV5-1	TRBJ1-5	CASSEGHHSNQPQHF	TGCGCCAGCAGCGAGGGACATCATAGCAATCAGCCCCAGCATTTT
-	-	15	TRBV9	TRBJ2-3	CASSVQDRNVDTQYF	TGTGCCAGCAGCGTACAGGACCGGAATGTAGATACGCAGTATTTT
-	-	18	TRBV13	TRBJ2-6	CASSLQLELYSGANVLTF	TGTGCCAGCAGCTTACAGCTTGAACTCTACTCTGGGGCCAACGTCCTGACTTTC
-	-	13	TRBV5-1	TRBJ1-2	CASRSEPNYGYTF	TGCGCCAGCAGATCAGAACCCAACTATGGCTACACCTTC
TRBD2	many	18	TRBV7-3	TRBJ2-1	CASSPREDRRETYNEQFF	TGTGCCAGCAGCCCCCGGGAGGATCGGCGGGAGACCTACAATGAGCAGTTCTTC
-	once	18	TRBV18	TRBJ2-2	CASSPLKSLNANTGELFF	TGTGCCAGCTCACCACTGAAGTCTCTTAACGCGAACACCGGGGAGCTGTTTTTT
-	few	14	TRBV20-1	TRBJ2-7	CSAPRLPSSYEQYF	TGCAGTGCTCCCAGACTCCCGAGCTCCTACGAGCAGTACTTC
TRBD2	few	14	TRBV5-1	TRBJ2-7	CASSWGGEAGEQYF	TGCGCCAGCAGCTGGGGGGGTGAAGCCGGCGAGCAGTACTTC
TRBD1	many	16	TRBV4-3	TRBJ2-3	CASSQDTPRGKDTQYF	TGCGCCAGCAGCCAAGATACCCCCAGGGGGAAAGATACGCAGTATTTT
-	-	18	TRBV20-1	TRBJ1-6	CSAPKPGTRSSYNSPLHF	TGCAGTGCTCCTAAACCCGGGACAAGGAGCTCCTATAATTCACCCCTCCACTTT
-	many	14	TRBV5-1	TRBJ2-3	CASSLEQSTDTQYF	TGCGCCAGCAGCTTGGAGCAATCCACAGATACGCAGTATTTT
TRBD1	-	16	TRBV13	TRBJ2-3	CASSGDRGGDPDTQYF	TGTGCCAGCAGCGGCGACAGGGGTGGAGACCCAGATACGCAGTATTTT
-	many	16	TRBV28	TRBJ1-1	CASSLRVGVRSTEAFF	TGTGCCAGCAGTTTGAGAGTGGGGGTACGGAGTACTGAAGCTTTCTTT
TRBD1	-	15	TRBV7-9	TRBJ2-7	CASSYRDRSVHEQYF	TGTGCCAGCAGCTACCGGGACAGGTCGGTTCACGAGCAGTACTTC
TRBD1	many	16	TRBV6-2/TRBV6-3	TRBJ1-5	CASNNPSGTAIGPQHF	TGTGCCAGCAACAACCCCAGCGGGACAGCTATTGGGCCCCAGCATTTT
TRBD1	few	20	TRBV24-1	TRBJ1-5	CATSDLSGTGGFYSNQPQHF	TGTGCCACCAGTGATTTGAGCGGGACAGGGGGCTTCTATAGCAATCAGCCCCAGCATTTT
-	many	15	TRBV12-3/TRBV12-4	TRBJ2-7	CASSLSPADAYEQYF	TGTGCCAGCAGTTTAAGCCCAGCCGACGCCTACGAGCAGTACTTC